The 25 T cell receptor beta chains below all came from one sample that was sequenced in a study of identical twins. In TCRdb, the 5' RACE reads were re-called with MiXCR into one record per CDR3 protein. The profile shows some 270,000 distinct CDR3 sequences, approximately 8.6% of them singletons. The same data also contributed to another study, on yellow fever vaccine responses in identical twins.

The sample comprised CD8+ T cells sorted from blood. The receptors come from a woman aged 18-30 years in good health.

This clonotype was detected ten times or more. The chain combines TRBV7-9 with TRBJ1-2; D might be TRBD1 (5 bases). CDR3 length: 14 amino acids. Per germline, CDR1 SEHNR and CDR2 FQNEAQ (reference sequence). The germline V and J ends were trimmed by 5 bases and 5 bases, with 15 bases remaining between them. The CDR3: CASSPVGAEYGYTF. CDR3 DNA sequence: TGTGCCAGCAGCCCTGTAGGGGCGGAATATGGCTACACCTTC.

This clonotype was detected a few times. V and J are TRBV10-3 and TRBJ2-1; 10 nucleotides match TRBD1. The germline V gene has CDR1 ENHRY and CDR2 SYGVKD. The CDR3 spans 16 residues. Germline trimming cut 6 bases from V and 7 bases from J; bases unmatched to any gene: 12. This CDR3 is CAIRETGTGVKNEQFF. The CDR3 region has the DNA TGTGCCATCAGAGAGACCGGGACAGGGGTAAAAAATGAGCAGTTCTTC.

This clonotype was picked up a small number of times. The gene calls are TRBV5-6 and TRBJ2-1, with TRBD2 matching over 7 bases. V was clipped by 4 bases and J by 6 bases; unmatched bases: 10. Germline V gene sequence: CDR1 SGHDT, CDR2 YYEEEE. This CDR3 comprises 15 residues. This CDR3 reads CASSPAGGFSNEQFF. The CDR3 coding sequence is TGTGCCAGCAGCCCCGCCGGGGGGTTCAGCAATGAGCAGTTCTTC.

The J gene is TRBJ2-1, the V gene TRBV2; D remains ambiguous. The CDR3 spans 12 residues. Germline CDR1 and CDR2: SNHLY and FYNNEI. V lost 5 bases, J lost 6 bases, and 8 bases lay in between. The CDR3 here is CASSRLSNEQFF. DNA for the CDR3: TGTGCCAGCAGTCGACTGTCCAATGAGCAGTTCTTC.

This clonotype was observed a few times. This chain joins TRBV12-3 or TRBV12-4 and TRBJ2-3; D gene uncertain. Trimming took 3 bases from V and 4 from J, leaving 14 bases between them. The CDR3 consists of 15 residues. The CDR3 here is CASSFRPEMSDTQYF. The DNA for the CDR3 is TGTGCCAGCAGTTTTAGACCCGAGATGTCAGATACGCAGTATTTT.

This clonotype was counted many times. The chain joins TRBV7-2 to TRBJ2-5, with 8 bases lining up with TRBD2. Germline loops: CDR1 SGHTA, CDR2 FQGNSA. The CDR3 is 16 residues long. V trimming: 5 bases; J trimming: 1 base; junction bases outside the gene matches: 9. DNA for the CDR3: TGTGCCAGCAGCCCGGGACTAGGGGCCTTCCAAGAGACCCAGTACTTC. Translating it yields CASSPGLGAFQETQYF.

In its sample, this clonotype was seen a few times. The chain uses TRBV4-1 and TRBJ1-3; weak D call: TRBD1 (5 bases). CDR1 MGHRA and CDR2 YSYEKL come from the germline V gene. The CDR3 has 14 amino acids. V was clipped by 2 bases and J by 8 bases, with 13 bases between them. This chain's CDR3 is CASSQRGNGDTIYF. For the CDR3, the DNA is TGCGCCAGCAGCCAACGGGGGAACGGAGACACCATATATTTT.

This clonotype appeared a few times. This chain links TRBV7-2 with TRBJ2-5; the D gene is possibly TRBD1 (6 bases). In germline, CDR1 is SGHTA, CDR2 FQGNSA. This CDR3 is 15 amino acids long. Trimming left V 5 bases short and J 2 bases short, with 15 bases between. CDR3 sequence: CASSTERDKQETQYF. Written as DNA, the CDR3 is TGTGCCAGCAGCACAGAACGGGACAAACAAGAGACCCAGTACTTC. The variable domain in full, with the rest retrieved from reference TRBV7-2 and TRBJ2-5, is GAGVSQSPSNKVTEKGKDVELRCDPISGHTALYWYRQSLGQGLEFLIYFQGNSAPDKSGLPSDRFSAERTGGSVSTLTIQRTQQEDSAVYLCASSTERDKQETQYFGPGTRLLVL.

This clonotype was seen many times. The rearrangement uses TRBV6-1 and TRBJ2-3; 8 bases align to TRBD2. J gave up 5 bases and V 3 bases, and 10 bases lay outside the gene matches. Germline lookup yields CDR1 MNHNS and CDR2 SASEGT. CDR3 size: 16 residues. CDR3 in DNA: TGTGCCAGCAGTGATTCTATGGCGGGGGGTAGAGATACGCAGTATTTT. This encodes CASSDSMAGGRDTQYF.

Only a few counts were recorded for this clonotype. The J gene is TRBJ2-5, the V gene TRBV14; D may be TRBD1 or TRBD2 (6 bases each). V was cut by 3 bases and J by 2 bases, with 22 bases left in between. Looked up from germline, CDR1 is SGHDN and CDR2 is FVKESK. This CDR3 comprises 18 residues. CDR3 nucleotide sequence: TGTGCCAGCAGCCACATACCGACTTGGGGGGCTAGGCAAGAGACCCAGTACTTC. Amino acids: CASSHIPTWGARQETQYF.

The chain couples TRBV5-5 to TRBJ2-3, with TRBD2 matching over 9 bases. With 4 bases clipped from V and 2 bases from J, the junction kept 8 bases outside the gene matches. The length of the CDR3 is 16 residues. Germline-derived CDR1 and CDR2 are SGHKS and YYEKEE (reference sequence). The CDR3 sequence: CASSPRSGGHTDTQYF. As DNA, the CDR3 is TGTGCCAGCAGCCCGAGGAGCGGGGGGCACACAGATACGCAGTATTTT.

The chain links TRBV12-3 or TRBV12-4 to TRBJ1-1; no firm D call. V dropped 0 bases and J dropped 1 base, with 9 bases sitting between them. The CDR3 is 15 residues long. The CDR3 bases are TGTGCCAGCAGTTTAGCGCCAAATGGGAACACTGAAGCTTTCTTT. It codes for CASSLAPNGNTEAFF.

This chain uses TRBV4-1 with TRBJ1-5; D gene uncertain. CDR1 is MGHRA and CDR2 is YSYEKL in the germline V gene. This CDR3 region has 16 residues. The V and J ends lost 0 bases and 0 bases respectively, with 9 bases between them. The CDR3, as DNA: TGCGCCAGCAGCCAAGATGCGGGGATTAGCAATCAGCCCCAGCATTTT. Encoded protein: CASSQDAGISNQPQHF.

This clonotype was observed a few times. CDR3 region: CATSGNTTYEQYF. CDR3 nucleotides: TGTGCCACCAGTGGGAACACCACCTACGAGCAGTACTTC. The chain is built from TRBV24-1 and TRBJ2-7; D remains ambiguous. This CDR3 comprises 13 residues. Trimming removed 5 bases at V and 2 bases at J, with 9 bases between. The germline CDR1 and CDR2 sequences are KGHDR and SFDVKD.

This clonotype was detected a few times. The chain has TRBV20-1 and TRBJ2-3, with D perhaps matching TRBD2 (7 bases). Germline-derived CDR1 and CDR2 are DFQATT and SNEGSKA (reference sequence). Trimming shortened V by 7 bases and J by 0 bases, and 17 bases separated the two germline ends. The CDR3 runs to 15 residues. The CDR3 DNA reads as TGCAGTGTTAGGGGGGGACTCCCTAGCACAGATACGCAGTATTTT. Amino acids: CSVRGGLPSTDTQYF.

The chain recombines TRBV11-2 with TRBJ2-6, with D perhaps TRBD2 (5 bases). The CDR3 is 19 residues long. The germline V gene has CDR1 SGHAT and CDR2 FQNNGV. V was clipped by 1 base and J by 0 bases, with 16 bases between them. In DNA form, the CDR3 reads TGTGCCAGCAGCTTAGTAGGCGGGTCGGCGAGCTCTGGGGCCAACGTCCTGACTTTC. It translates to CASSLVGGSASSGANVLTF. The full variable domain, its missing parts supplied by reference TRBV11-2 and TRBJ2-6, is EAGVAQSPRYKIIEKRQSVAFWCNPISGHATLYWYQQILGQGPKLLIQFQNNGVVDDSQLPKDRFSAERLKGVDSTLKIQPAKLEDSAVYLCASSLVGGSASSGANVLTFGAGSRLTVL.

V usage is TRBV6-2 or TRBV6-3 and J usage is TRBJ2-3; D is uncertain. The V and J ends lost 2 bases and 6 bases respectively, with 6 bases between them. The CDR3 is 12 amino acids. The V gene's germline CDR1 is MNHEY and CDR2 SVGEGT. The CDR3 sequence is CASSYASDTQYF. The CDR3 DNA follows: TGTGCCAGCAGTTACGCGAGCGATACGCAGTATTTT.

This clonotype was recorded at least ten times. The V call is TRBV5-6, the J call TRBJ2-7; D gene unclear. In germline, CDR1 is SGHDT, CDR2 YYEEEE. Trimming pared 5 bases from V and 3 bases from J, leaving 12 bases between. The CDR3 spans 13 residues. The CDR3 spells CASSFGLLYEQYF. CDR3 sequence (DNA): TGTGCCAGCAGTTTCGGGCTACTCTACGAGCAGTACTTC.

This clonotype was counted ten times or more. This chain links TRBV25-1 with TRBJ2-3; 11 nucleotides align to TRBD2. CDR3 length: 14 amino acids. Germline V gives CDR1 MGHDK, CDR2 SYGVNS. V lost 6 bases, J lost 3 bases, and 2 bases stayed unmatched. CDR3 loop: CASRLAGETDTQYF. The CDR3 DNA follows: TGTGCCAGCAGACTAGCGGGGGAGACAGATACGCAGTATTTT.

The chain employs TRBV29-1 and TRBJ2-3; tentative D call: TRBD2 (6 bases). Trimming took off 1 base at V and 2 bases at J, with 19 bases between the two ends. The CDR3 totals 17 residues. The germline CDR1 and CDR2 sequences are SQVTM and ANQGSEA. CDR3 coding DNA: TGCAGCGTTGAAGTGGGGCGTTCGGGAGCCTACACAGATACGCAGTATTTT. This encodes CSVEVGRSGAYTDTQYF.

The J gene is TRBJ2-5, the V gene TRBV27; no firm D call. Germline V gene lookup returns CDR1 MNHEY and CDR2 SMNVEV (reference sequence). Trimming pared 5 bases from V and 9 bases from J, leaving 16 bases between. The CDR3 spans 13 residues. The CDR3 sequence: CASSLGGKQAQYF. For the CDR3, the DNA is TGTGCCAGCAGTCTAGGCGGCAAGCAGGCCCAGTACTTC.

This clonotype was seen only a few times. V usage is TRBV15 and J usage is TRBJ2-2; TRBD1 matches at 7 bases. The CDR3 consists of 16 residues. Germline assignment: CDR1 LNHNV and CDR2 YYDKDF (reference sequence). The V and J ends lost 2 bases and 4 bases, in that order; junction bases with no gene match: 7. CDR3 amino acids: CATSRPLQGPTGELFF. CDR3 in DNA: TGTGCCACCAGCAGACCTTTACAGGGGCCCACCGGGGAGCTGTTTTTT. The entire variable domain, with the rest obtained from reference TRBV15 and TRBJ2-2, is as follows: DAMVIQNPRYQVTQFGKPVTLSCSQTLNHNVMYWYQQKSSQAPKLLFHYYDKDFNNEADTPDNFQSRRPNTSFCFLDIRSPGLGDTAMYLCATSRPLQGPTGELFFGEGSRLTVL.

This clonotype was detected ten times or more. The CDR3 region is CASSLTGANTEAFF. The CDR3, as DNA: TGTGCCAGCAGCTTAACGGGAGCGAACACTGAAGCTTTCTTT. The chain employs TRBV7-3 and TRBJ1-1; D is unresolved. Looked up from germline, CDR1 is SGHTA and CDR2 is FQGTGA. There are 14 residues in the CDR3. Trimming stripped 0 bases from V and 1 base from J, with 6 bases between. The full variable domain, in which reference TRBV7-3 and TRBJ1-1 provide the parts outside the CDR3, is GAGVSQTPSNKVTEKGKYVELRCDPISGHTALYWYRQSLGQGPEFLIYFQGTGAADDSGLPNDRFFAVRPEGSVSTLKIQRTERGDSAVYLCASSLTGANTEAFFGQGTRLTVV.

The rearrangement uses TRBV20-1 and TRBJ2-7; 7 bases are a match to TRBD1. Germline CDR1 is DFQATT and CDR2 is SNEGSKA (reference sequence). The V gene end was trimmed by 7 bases and the J gene end by 2 bases; junction bases not matched to a gene: 8. This CDR3 has 13 amino acids. For the CDR3, the DNA is TGCAGTGTTAGGGACAGAACTACCTACGAGCAGTACTTC. It yields the protein CSVRDRTTYEQYF.

There are a few counts of this clonotype. V is TRBV7-2 and J is TRBJ2-7; maybe TRBD1 (6 bases). The CDR3 has 14 residues. Germline V gene lookup returns CDR1 SGHTA and CDR2 FQGNSA. The germline V and J ends were trimmed by 1 base and 7 bases, with 14 bases remaining between them. The CDR3 protein is CASSLESGVVEQYF. CDR3 nucleotides: TGTGCCAGCAGCTTAGAGTCAGGGGTGGTTGAGCAGTACTTC.